Each of the 3 T cell receptor beta chains below was sequenced from the same sample in a study of T cell changes during pregnancy in multiple sclerosis. Using immunoSEQ multiplex PCR, the repertoire was profiled, and TCRdb retains in-frame clones only, with some absent. The sample gives about 57,000 clones, around 94% of which show up once; 0.74% is in the top ten. The material was CD4+ T cells from peripheral blood mononuclear cells, obtained in the third trimester of pregnancy. The receptor set was obtained from a female donor with multiple sclerosis, enrolled in a pregnancy study.

The J gene is TRBJ1-1, the V gene TRBV29-1; D is perhaps TRBD1 (6 bases). Germline V gene data show CDR1 as SQVTM and CDR2 as ANQGSEA. V lost 6 bases and J 1 base, leaving 15 bases between the germline ends. The CDR3 is 14 amino acids. CDR3 sequence reads: CSVTGGAGNTEAFF. DNA of the CDR3: TGCAGCGTGACGGGGGGCGCCGGGAACACTGAAGCTTTCTTT.

This clone was recorded once. This rearrangement joins TRBV7-2 to TRBJ1-1; 9 positions match TRBD1. Losses at the gene ends were 3 bases for V and 4 bases for J; bases not matched to a gene: 3. Germline V gene data show CDR1 as SGHTA and CDR2 as FQGNSA. The CDR3 runs 14 residues. In DNA form, the CDR3 reads TGTGCCAGCAGCTTGGACAGGGGTAGCACTGAAGCTTTCTTT. Translated: CASSLDRGSTEAFF.

V usage is TRBV19 and J usage is TRBJ2-2; 7 positions match TRBD1. CDR1 is LNHDA, CDR2 SQIVND, per germline (reference sequence). After removal of 5 bases from V and 4 bases from J, the junction contained 7 bases not matched to a gene. The CDR3 is made up of 15 amino acids. The CDR3 DNA reads as TGTGCCAGTAGTCCGCTGACAGGGAGCACCGGGGAGCTGTTTTTT. It encodes CASSPLTGSTGELFF.